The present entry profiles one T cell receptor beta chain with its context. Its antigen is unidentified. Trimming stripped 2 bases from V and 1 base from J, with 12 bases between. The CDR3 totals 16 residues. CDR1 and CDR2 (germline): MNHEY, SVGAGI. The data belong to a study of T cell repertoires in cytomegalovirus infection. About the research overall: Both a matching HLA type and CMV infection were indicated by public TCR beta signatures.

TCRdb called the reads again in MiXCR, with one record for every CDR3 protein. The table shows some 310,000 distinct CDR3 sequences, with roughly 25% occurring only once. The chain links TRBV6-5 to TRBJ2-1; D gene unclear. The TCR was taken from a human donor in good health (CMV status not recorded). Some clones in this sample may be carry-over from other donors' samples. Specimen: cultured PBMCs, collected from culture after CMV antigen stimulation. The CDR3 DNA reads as TGTGCCAGCAGTTACGGTAGGCGGCCTTCCTACAATGAGCAGTTCTTC. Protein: CASSYGRRPSYNEQFF.